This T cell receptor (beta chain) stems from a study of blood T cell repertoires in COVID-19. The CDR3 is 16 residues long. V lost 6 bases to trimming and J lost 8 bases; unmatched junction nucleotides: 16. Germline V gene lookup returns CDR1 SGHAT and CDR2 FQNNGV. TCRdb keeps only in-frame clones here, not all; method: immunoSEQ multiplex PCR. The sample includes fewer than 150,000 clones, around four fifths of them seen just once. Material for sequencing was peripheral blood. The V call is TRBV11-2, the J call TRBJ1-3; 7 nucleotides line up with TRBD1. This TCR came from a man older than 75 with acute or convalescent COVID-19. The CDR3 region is CASRRAFRQGGDTIYF. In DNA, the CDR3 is TGTGCCAGCAGACGGGCTTTCAGACAGGGAGGAGACACCATATATTTT.